This T cell receptor beta chain was sequenced for a study of control samples from healthy donors and cancer patients. This table comes from immunoSEQ multiplex PCR, and its TCRdb copy is limited to in-frame clones, with some not included. The sample carries approximately 70,000 clones, around nine tenths recorded once. The CDR3 extends over 16 amino acids. Germline V lookup: CDR1 SGHNT, CDR2 YYREEE (reference sequence). The trim removed 3 bases at V and 2 bases at J, leaving 7 bases unmatched. Specimen: PBMCs. The clonotype was recovered from a man aged 55 to 70 with colorectal cancer. This chain joins TRBV5-4 and TRBJ2-5, with 10 bases lining up with TRBD1. The CDR3 loop reads CASSSRDRGPQETQYF. CDR3 DNA: TGTGCCAGCAGCTCCCGGGACAGGGGTCCGCAAGAGACCCAGTACTTC.